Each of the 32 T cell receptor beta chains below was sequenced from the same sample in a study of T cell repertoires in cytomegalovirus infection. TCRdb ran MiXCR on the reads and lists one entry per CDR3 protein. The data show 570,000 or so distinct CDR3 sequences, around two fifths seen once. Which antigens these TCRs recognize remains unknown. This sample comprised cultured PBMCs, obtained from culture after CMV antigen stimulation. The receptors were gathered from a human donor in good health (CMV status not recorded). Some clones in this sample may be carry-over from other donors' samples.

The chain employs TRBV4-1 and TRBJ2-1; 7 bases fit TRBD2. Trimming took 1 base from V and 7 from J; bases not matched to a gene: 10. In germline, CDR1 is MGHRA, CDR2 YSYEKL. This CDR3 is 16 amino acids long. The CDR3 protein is CASSQGRASGRNEQFF. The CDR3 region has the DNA TGCGCCAGCAGCCAAGGGCGGGCTAGCGGTAGGAATGAGCAGTTCTTC.

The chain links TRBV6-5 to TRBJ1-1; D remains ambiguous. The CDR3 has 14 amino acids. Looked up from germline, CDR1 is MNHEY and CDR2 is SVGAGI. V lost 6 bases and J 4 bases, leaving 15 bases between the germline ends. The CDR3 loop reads CASSRLLYGTEAFF. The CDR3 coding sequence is TGTGCCAGCAGCCGACTACTCTACGGCACTGAAGCTTTCTTT.

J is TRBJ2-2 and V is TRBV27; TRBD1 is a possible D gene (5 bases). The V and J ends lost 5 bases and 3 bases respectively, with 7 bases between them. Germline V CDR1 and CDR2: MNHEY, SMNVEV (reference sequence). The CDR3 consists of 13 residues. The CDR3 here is CASSLQDTGELFF. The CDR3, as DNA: TGTGCCAGCAGTCTACAGGACACCGGGGAGCTGTTTTTT.

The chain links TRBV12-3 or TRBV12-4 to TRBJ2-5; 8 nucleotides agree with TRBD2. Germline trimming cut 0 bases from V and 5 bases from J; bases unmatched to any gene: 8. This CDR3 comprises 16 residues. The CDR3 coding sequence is TGTGCCAGCAGTTTAGCGCCAAGCGGGAGTGGGGAGACCCAGTACTTC. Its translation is CASSLAPSGSGETQYF.

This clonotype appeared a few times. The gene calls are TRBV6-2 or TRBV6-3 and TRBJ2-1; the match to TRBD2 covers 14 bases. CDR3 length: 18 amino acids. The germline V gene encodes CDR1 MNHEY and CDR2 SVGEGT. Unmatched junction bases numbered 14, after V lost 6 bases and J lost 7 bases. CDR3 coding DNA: TGTGCCAGCAGGCACCCCGGGACTAGCGGGAGAAAAATAAATGAGCAGTTCTTC. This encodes CASRHPGTSGRKINEQFF.

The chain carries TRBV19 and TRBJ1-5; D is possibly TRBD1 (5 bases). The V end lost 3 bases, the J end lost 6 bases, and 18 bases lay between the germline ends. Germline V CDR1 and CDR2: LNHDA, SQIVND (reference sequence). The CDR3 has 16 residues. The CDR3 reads CASSIPTYGRGQPQHF. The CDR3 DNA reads TGTGCCAGTAGTATCCCAACATACGGAAGGGGTCAGCCCCAGCATTTT.

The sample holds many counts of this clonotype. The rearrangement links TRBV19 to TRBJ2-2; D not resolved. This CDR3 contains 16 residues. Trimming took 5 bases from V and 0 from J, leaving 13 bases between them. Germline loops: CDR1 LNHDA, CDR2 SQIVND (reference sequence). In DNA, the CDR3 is TGTGCCAGTAGTGGAGCTAACCCCGCGAACACCGGGGAGCTGTTTTTT. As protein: CASSGANPANTGELFF.

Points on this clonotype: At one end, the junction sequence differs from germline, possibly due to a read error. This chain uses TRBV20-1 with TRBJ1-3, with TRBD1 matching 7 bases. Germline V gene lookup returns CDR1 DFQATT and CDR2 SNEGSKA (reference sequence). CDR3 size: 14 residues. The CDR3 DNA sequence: TGCAGTGCTAGCCGACAGGGATTTGGAAACACCATACATTTT. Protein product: CSASRQGFGNTIHF.

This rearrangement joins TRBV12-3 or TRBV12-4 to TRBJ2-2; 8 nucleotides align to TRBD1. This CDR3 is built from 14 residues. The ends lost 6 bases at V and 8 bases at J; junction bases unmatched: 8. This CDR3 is CASSLDRVHGELFF. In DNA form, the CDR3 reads TGTGCCAGCAGCTTGGACAGGGTACATGGGGAGCTGTTTTTT.

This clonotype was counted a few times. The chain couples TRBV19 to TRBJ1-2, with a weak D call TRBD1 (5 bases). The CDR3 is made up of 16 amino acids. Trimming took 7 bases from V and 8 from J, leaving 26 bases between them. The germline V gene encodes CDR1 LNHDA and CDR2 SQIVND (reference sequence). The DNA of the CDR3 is TGTGCCAGTATCTCTCACGCCCAGGGACGTATCGAGGGCTACACCTTC. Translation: CASISHAQGRIEGYTF.

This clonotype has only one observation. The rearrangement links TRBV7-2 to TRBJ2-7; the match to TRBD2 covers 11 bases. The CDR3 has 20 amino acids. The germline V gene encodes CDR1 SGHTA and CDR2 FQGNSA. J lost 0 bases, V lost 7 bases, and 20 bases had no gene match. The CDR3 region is CASTASSSGGPRWTSYEQYF. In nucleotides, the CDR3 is TGTGCCAGCACCGCTTCCTCTAGCGGGGGGCCCAGATGGACCTCCTACGAGCAGTACTTC.

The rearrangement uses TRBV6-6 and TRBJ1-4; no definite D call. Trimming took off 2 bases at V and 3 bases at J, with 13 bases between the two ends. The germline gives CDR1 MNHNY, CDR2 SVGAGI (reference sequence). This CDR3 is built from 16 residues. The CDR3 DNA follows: TGTGCCAGCAGTTACCTGGTTGACCTACCTAATGAAAAACTGTTTTTT. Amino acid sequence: CASSYLVDLPNEKLFF.

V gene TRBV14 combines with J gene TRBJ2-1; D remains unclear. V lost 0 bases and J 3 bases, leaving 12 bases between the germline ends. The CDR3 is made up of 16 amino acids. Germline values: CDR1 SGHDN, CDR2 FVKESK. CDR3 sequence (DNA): TGTGCCAGCAGCCAAGATGACCCCCGGTTCTACAATGAGCAGTTCTTC. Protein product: CASSQDDPRFYNEQFF.

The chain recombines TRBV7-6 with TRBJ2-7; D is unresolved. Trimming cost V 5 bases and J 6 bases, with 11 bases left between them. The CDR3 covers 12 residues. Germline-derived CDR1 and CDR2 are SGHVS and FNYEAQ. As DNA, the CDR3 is TGTGCCAGCAGCCCCCCATGGGGCGAGCAGTACTTC. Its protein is CASSPPWGEQYF.

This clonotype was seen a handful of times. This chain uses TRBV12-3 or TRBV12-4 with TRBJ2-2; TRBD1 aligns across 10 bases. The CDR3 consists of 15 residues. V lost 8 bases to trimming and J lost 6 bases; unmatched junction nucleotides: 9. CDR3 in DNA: TGTGCCAGCGGAAGGGGGACAGGGGACGCCGGGGAGCTGTTTTTT. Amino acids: CASGRGTGDAGELFF.

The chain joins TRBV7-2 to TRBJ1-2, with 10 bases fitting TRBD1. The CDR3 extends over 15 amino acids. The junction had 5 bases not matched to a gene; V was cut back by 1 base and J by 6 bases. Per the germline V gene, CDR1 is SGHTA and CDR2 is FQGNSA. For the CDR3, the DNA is TGTGCCAGCAGCTTAGAGGGGGACAGGGGAGATGGCTACACCTTC. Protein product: CASSLEGDRGDGYTF.

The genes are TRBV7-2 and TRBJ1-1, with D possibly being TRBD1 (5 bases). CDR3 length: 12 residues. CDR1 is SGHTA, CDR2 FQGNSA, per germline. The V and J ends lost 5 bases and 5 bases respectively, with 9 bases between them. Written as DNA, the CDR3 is TGTGCCAGCAGCCAGCGGGGGACTGAAGCTTTCTTT. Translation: CASSQRGTEAFF.

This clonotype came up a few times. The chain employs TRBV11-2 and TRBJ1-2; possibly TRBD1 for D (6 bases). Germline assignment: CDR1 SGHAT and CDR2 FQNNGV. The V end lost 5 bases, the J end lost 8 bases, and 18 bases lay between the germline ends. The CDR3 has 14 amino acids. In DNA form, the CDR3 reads TGTGCCAGCAGCCAGTTAGCGGGGGCTCCAGGCTACACCTTC. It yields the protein CASSQLAGAPGYTF.

The DNA for the CDR3 is TGTGCCAGCAGCGGTCCTGGGGCCAACGTCCTGACTTTC. Protein product: CASSGPGANVLTF. V usage is TRBV2 and J usage is TRBJ2-6; D gene uncertain. V gave up 6 bases and J gave up 2 bases, with 5 bases separating them. Germline V gives CDR1 SNHLY, CDR2 FYNNEI. This CDR3 region has 13 residues.

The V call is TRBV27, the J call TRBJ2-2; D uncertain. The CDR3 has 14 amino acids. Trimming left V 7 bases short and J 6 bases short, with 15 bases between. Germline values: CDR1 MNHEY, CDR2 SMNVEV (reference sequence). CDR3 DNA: TGTGCCAGCACCCATCGGTTGGGCCCCGGGGAGCTGTTTTTT. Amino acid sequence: CASTHRLGPGELFF.

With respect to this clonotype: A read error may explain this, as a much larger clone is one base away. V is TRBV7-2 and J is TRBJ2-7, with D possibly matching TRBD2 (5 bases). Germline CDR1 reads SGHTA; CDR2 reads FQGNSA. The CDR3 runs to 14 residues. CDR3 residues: CASSLWRASYEQCF. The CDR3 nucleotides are TGTGCCAGCAGCTTATGGCGGGCTAGCTACGAGCAGTGCTTC.

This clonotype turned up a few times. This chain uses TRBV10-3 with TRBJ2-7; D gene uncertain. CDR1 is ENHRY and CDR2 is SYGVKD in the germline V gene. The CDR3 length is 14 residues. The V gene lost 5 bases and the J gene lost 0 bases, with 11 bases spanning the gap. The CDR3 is CAISKASDSYEQYF. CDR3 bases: TGTGCCATCAGTAAAGCGAGCGACTCCTACGAGCAGTACTTC.

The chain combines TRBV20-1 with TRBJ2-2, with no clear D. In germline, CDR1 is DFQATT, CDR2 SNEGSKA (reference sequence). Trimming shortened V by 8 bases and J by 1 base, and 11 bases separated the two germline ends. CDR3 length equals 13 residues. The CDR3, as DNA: TGCAGTTCCTCGGCCCGGAACACCGGGGAGCTGTTTTTT. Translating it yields CSSSARNTGELFF.

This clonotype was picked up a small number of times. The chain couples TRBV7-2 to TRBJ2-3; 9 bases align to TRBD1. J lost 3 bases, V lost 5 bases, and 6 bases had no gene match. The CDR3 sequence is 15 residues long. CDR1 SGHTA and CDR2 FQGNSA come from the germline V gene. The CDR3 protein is CASSPRTGVTDTQYF. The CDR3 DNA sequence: TGTGCCAGCAGCCCCAGGACAGGGGTGACAGATACGCAGTATTTT.

CDR3 DNA sequence: TGTGCCAGCAGCCAAGACCCCCCCGACAGGTCTACAGATACGCAGTATTTT. It is translated as CASSQDPPDRSTDTQYF. This rearrangement joins TRBV4-2 to TRBJ2-3; tentative D call: TRBD1 (6 bases). V was clipped by 0 bases and J by 3 bases, with 16 bases between them. Germline CDR1 and CDR2: LGHNA and YNFKEQ. The CDR3 has 17 residues.

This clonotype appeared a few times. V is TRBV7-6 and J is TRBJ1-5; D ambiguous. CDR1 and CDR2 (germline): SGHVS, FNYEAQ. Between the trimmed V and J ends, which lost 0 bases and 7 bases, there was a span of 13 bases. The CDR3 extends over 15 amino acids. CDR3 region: CASSLAVGLRQPQHF. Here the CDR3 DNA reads TGTGCCAGCAGCTTAGCCGTGGGGTTACGGCAGCCCCAGCATTTT. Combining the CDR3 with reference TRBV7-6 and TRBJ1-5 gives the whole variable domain GAGVSQSPRYKVTKRGQDVALRCDPISGHVSLYWYRQALGQGPEFLTYFNYEAQQDKSGLPNDRFSAERPEGSISTLTIQRTEQRDSAMYRCASSLAVGLRQPQHFGDGTRLSIL.

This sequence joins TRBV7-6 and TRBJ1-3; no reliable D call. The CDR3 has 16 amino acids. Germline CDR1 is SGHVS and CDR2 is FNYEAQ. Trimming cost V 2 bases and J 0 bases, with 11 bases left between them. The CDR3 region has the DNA TGTGCCAGCAGCTTAAAGTGGAGGAGCTCTGGAAACACCATATATTTT. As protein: CASSLKWRSSGNTIYF.

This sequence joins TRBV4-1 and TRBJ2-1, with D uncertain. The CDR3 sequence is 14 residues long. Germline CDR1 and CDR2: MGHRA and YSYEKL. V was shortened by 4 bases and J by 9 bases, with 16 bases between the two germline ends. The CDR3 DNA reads TGCGCCAGCAGCCCCCATGGGTACCCAGGTGAGCAGTTCTTC. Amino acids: CASSPHGYPGEQFF.

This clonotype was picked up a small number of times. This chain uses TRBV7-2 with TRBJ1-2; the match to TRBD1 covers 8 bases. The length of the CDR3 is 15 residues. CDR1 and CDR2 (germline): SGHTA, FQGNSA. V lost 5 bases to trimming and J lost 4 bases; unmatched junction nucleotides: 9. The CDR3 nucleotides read TGTGCCAGCAGCCCCAGGACAGGGACGCTCTATGGCTACACCTTC. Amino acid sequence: CASSPRTGTLYGYTF.

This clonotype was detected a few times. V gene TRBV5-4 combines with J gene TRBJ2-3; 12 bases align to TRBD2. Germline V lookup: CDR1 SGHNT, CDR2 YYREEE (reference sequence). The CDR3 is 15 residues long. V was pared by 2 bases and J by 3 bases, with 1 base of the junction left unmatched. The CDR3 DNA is TGTGCCAGCAGCTTCGGGACTAGCGGGACAGATACGCAGTATTTT. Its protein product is CASSFGTSGTDTQYF.

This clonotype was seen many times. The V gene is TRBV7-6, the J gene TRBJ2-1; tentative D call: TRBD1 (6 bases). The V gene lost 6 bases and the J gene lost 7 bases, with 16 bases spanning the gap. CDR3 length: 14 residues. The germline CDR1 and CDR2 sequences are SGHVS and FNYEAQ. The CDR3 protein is CASSRGGLINEQFF. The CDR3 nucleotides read TGTGCCAGCAGTCGTGGGGGCCTCATAAATGAGCAGTTCTTC.

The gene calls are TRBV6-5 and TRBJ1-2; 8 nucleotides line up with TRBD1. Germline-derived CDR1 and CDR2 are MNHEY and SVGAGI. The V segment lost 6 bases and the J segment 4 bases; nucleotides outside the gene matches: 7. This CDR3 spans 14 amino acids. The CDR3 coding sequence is TGTGCCAGCAGCAACGGACAGGGAGGCTATGGCTACACCTTC. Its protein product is CASSNGQGGYGYTF.